One and the same sample provided the 25 T cell receptor beta chains below, sequenced in a study of cytomegalovirus exposure and HLA in healthy donors. Primers: 60 Vbeta forward and 13 Jbeta reverse. Some clones are missing from TCRdb's copy, which holds only in-frame ones; the method was immunoSEQ multiplex PCR. This sample has 150,000 to 180,000 clones, with 70% to 90% found just once. Sequencing input: PBMCs. The receptors were gathered from a woman in her thirties or forties in good health and CMV-seropositive.

This chain connects TRBV6-5 to TRBJ2-1, with 9 bases fitting TRBD1. Germline V gene sequence: CDR1 MNHEY, CDR2 SVGAGI. J was trimmed by 6 bases and V by 7 bases; bases with no gene match: 4. The CDR3 contains 13 residues. CDR3 nucleotide sequence: TGTGCCAGCACCCTGACAGGGGGCAATGAGCAGTTCTTC. Translated: CASTLTGGNEQFF.

This chain uses TRBV6-5 with TRBJ2-7; TRBD1 is a possible D gene (6 bases). Looked up from germline, CDR1 is MNHEY and CDR2 is SVGAGI. The V end was cut by 6 bases, the J end by 2 bases, with 11 bases between. The CDR3 totals 13 residues. In DNA form, the CDR3 reads TGTGCCAGCAGCTCCCCAGGGGCCTACGAGCAGTACTTC. This gives the protein CASSSPGAYEQYF.

This clone has more than one count but fewer than ten. This chain uses TRBV7-8 with TRBJ1-6, with 7 bases matching TRBD1. Germline CDR1 SGHVS, CDR2 FQNEAQ. V was clipped by 5 bases and J by 3 bases; unmatched bases: 4. The CDR3 consists of 15 residues. CDR3 sequence reads: CASSAGTVYNSPLHF. Written as DNA, the CDR3 is TGTGCCAGCAGCGCCGGGACAGTCTATAATTCACCCCTCCACTTT.

About this clone: This specimen includes other DNA sequences encoding the same CDR3. This chain joins TRBV11-3 and TRBJ2-2; D remains unclear. Between the trimmed V and J ends, which lost 5 bases and 4 bases, there was a span of 8 bases. Germline CDR1 and CDR2: SGHNT and YENEEA. This CDR3 contains 13 residues. The CDR3 DNA follows: TGTGCCAGCAGCCCAGCGCGCACCGGGGAGCTGTTTTTT. Its protein product is CASSPARTGELFF.

This chain connects TRBV5-6 to TRBJ2-5; 9 nucleotides line up with TRBD2. From germline, CDR1 is SGHDT and CDR2 YYEEEE. This CDR3 spans 16 amino acids. V shed 0 bases and J 0 bases; nucleotides not matched to a gene: 3. CDR3 DNA: TGTGCCAGCAGCTTGGTTAGCGGGAGATACCAAGAGACCCAGTACTTC. Residues: CASSLVSGRYQETQYF.

This clone was recorded only once. The DNA for the CDR3 is TGTGCCAGCAGCCTCAGCTCTGGAAACACCATATATTTT. Protein product: CASSLSSGNTIYF. V and J are TRBV27 and TRBJ1-3; D is unresolved. The ends were cut back, 6 bases at V and 0 bases at J, with 6 bases in the middle. The CDR3 totals 13 residues. CDR1 MNHEY and CDR2 SMNVEV come from the germline V gene (reference sequence).

The V and J genes are TRBV27 and TRBJ2-2, with a tentative D call TRBD2 (5 bases). Trimming removed 0 bases at V and 7 bases at J, with 9 bases between. The CDR3 loop spans 14 amino acids. Germline CDR1 MNHEY, CDR2 SMNVEV (reference sequence). In DNA, the CDR3 is TGTGCCAGCAGTTTATCGCGAGGGAACGGGGAGCTGTTTTTT. It yields the protein CASSLSRGNGELFF.

The rearrangement links TRBV2 to TRBJ1-2; 7 positions match TRBD1. The CDR3 covers 13 residues. V dropped 5 bases and J dropped 2; count of bases not matched to a gene: 2. Germline V gives CDR1 SNHLY, CDR2 FYNNEI. The CDR3 sequence is CASSSDRNYGYTF. The CDR3 region has the DNA TGTGCCAGCAGTTCGGACAGGAACTATGGCTACACCTTC. Variable domain in full (rest from reference TRBV2 and TRBJ1-2): EPEVTQTPSHQVTQMGQEVILRCVPISNHLYFYWYRQILGQKVEFLVSFYNNEISEKSEIFDDQFSVERPDGSNFTLKIRSTKLEDSAMYFCASSSDRNYGYTFGSGTRLTVV.

About this clone itself: The junction shows a germline mismatch at one end, possibly a read error. V usage is TRBV7-7 and J usage is TRBJ1-1, with D tentatively TRBD1 (6 bases). Looked up from germline, CDR1 is SSHAT and CDR2 is FNYEAQ (reference sequence). CDR3 size: 13 residues. CDR3 region: CASSQDRNTEAFF. As DNA, the CDR3 is TGTGCTAGCAGCCAGGACAGGAACACTGAAGCTTTCTTT.

This clone appeared once. The rearrangement links TRBV5-1 to TRBJ2-7, with a weak D call TRBD1 (5 bases). Germline V gives CDR1 SGHRS, CDR2 YFSETQ. The CDR3 runs to 15 residues. V was clipped by 2 bases and J by 3 bases, with 15 bases between them. CDR3 protein: CASSFTGFRDYEQYF. CDR3 in DNA: TGCGCCAGCAGCTTTACAGGTTTTAGGGACTACGAGCAGTACTTC.

The rearrangement uses TRBV4-1 and TRBJ2-2; D gene ambiguous. Germline values: CDR1 MGHRA, CDR2 YSYEKL. This CDR3 spans 13 amino acids. V was cut by 4 bases and J by 7 bases, with 10 bases left in between. The CDR3 region is CASSPGSDGELFF. The CDR3 bases are TGCGCCAGCAGCCCAGGATCCGACGGGGAGCTGTTTTTT.

This chain joins TRBV5-1 and TRBJ2-7, with 11 bases matching TRBD1. Germline lookup yields CDR1 SGHRS and CDR2 YFSETQ. The CDR3 consists of 15 residues. V lost 4 bases to trimming and J lost 3 bases; unmatched junction nucleotides: 6. DNA for the CDR3: TGCGCCAGCAGCGCCCGGGACAGGGGGATCTACGAGCAGTACTTC. Encoded protein: CASSARDRGIYEQYF.

This clone showed up many times. J is TRBJ2-4 and V is TRBV25-1; TRBD1 matches at 8 bases. The CDR3 has 15 amino acids. Trimming removed 6 bases from V and 3 bases from J; junction bases left unmatched: 7. Per germline, CDR1 MGHDK and CDR2 SYGVNS. The CDR3 here is CASRESGQGKNIQYF. CDR3 nucleotides: TGTGCCAGCAGGGAGTCCGGACAGGGCAAAAACATTCAGTACTTC.

The CDR3 region has the DNA TGTGCCAGCAGTTCCGGGACACCCGCCTACGAGCAGTACTTC. This codes for CASSSGTPAYEQYF. The chain uses TRBV6-1 and TRBJ2-7; D might be TRBD1 (6 bases). The CDR3 contains 14 residues. CDR1 is MNHNS and CDR2 is SASEGT in the germline V gene. V lost 5 bases and J lost 2, with 13 bases in between.

J is TRBJ1-5 and V is TRBV5-1, with D perhaps matching TRBD1 (5 bases). Germline loops: CDR1 SGHRS, CDR2 YFSETQ. V was cut by 2 bases and J by 7 bases, with 10 bases left in between. This CDR3 is built from 13 residues. The CDR3 region has the DNA TGCGCCAGCAGCTTATACACAGGACAGCCCCAGCATTTT. Translated: CASSLYTGQPQHF.

CDR3 DNA sequence: TGTGCCAGCAGCTCCTCGGGGACAGGGCTCTACAATGAGCAGTTCTTC. Translated: CASSSSGTGLYNEQFF. The chain employs TRBV7-9 and TRBJ2-1; 9 bases are shared with TRBD1. V lost 4 bases and J lost 3; bases outside the gene matches: 7. From germline, CDR1 is SEHNR and CDR2 FQNEAQ (reference sequence). CDR3 length equals 16 residues.

This chain connects TRBV1 to TRBJ2-7; whether TRBD2, the table's D call, matches the DNA was not checked. TRBV1 constitutes a pseudogene. The CDR3 spans 17 residues. The chain's CDR3 is CTSSQISGRAPHYEQYF. The CDR3, as DNA: TGCACCAGCAGCCAAATCTCCGGGAGGGCCCCCCACTACGAGCAGTACTTC.

The sample holds one count of this clone. The J gene is TRBJ2-1, the V gene TRBV6-1; TRBD2 matches at 10 bases. This CDR3 is 15 amino acids long. After removal of 9 bases from V and 0 bases from J, the junction contained 5 bases not matched to a gene. Looked up from germline, CDR1 is MNHNS and CDR2 is SASEGT. CDR3 DNA sequence: TGTGCCAGTGGGGCTAGCGGGAGCTCCTACAATGAGCAGTTCTTC. Amino acid sequence: CASGASGSSYNEQFF.

The chain carries TRBV19 and TRBJ2-7; possible D gene TRBD1, 6 bases. Germline CDR1 LNHDA, CDR2 SQIVND (reference sequence). Trimming removed 3 bases at V and 3 bases at J, with 18 bases between. The CDR3 contains 16 residues. The chain's CDR3 is CASSMGAPGVYYEQYF. CDR3 in DNA: TGTGCCAGTAGTATGGGGGCGCCGGGCGTCTACTACGAGCAGTACTTC.

CDR3 residues: CAISESGLAEKETQYF. The CDR3 region has the DNA TGTGCCATCAGTGAGTCGGGACTAGCGGAGAAAGAGACCCAGTACTTC. The chain uses TRBV10-3 and TRBJ2-5; 11 bases line up with TRBD2. Germline CDR1 and CDR2: ENHRY and SYGVKD. The length of the CDR3 is 16 residues. V dropped 0 bases and J dropped 3; count of bases not matched to a gene: 3.

The CDR3: CASSRLDRAYEQYF. The CDR3 nucleotides read TGCGCCAGCAGCCGTCTGGACAGAGCCTACGAGCAGTACTTC. The chain combines TRBV5-1 with TRBJ2-7; perhaps TRBD1 as D (6 bases). The CDR3 runs to 14 residues. CDR1 and CDR2 from the germline V gene are SGHRS and YFSETQ. V was clipped by 4 bases and J by 2 bases, with 13 bases between them.

The gene calls are TRBV5-1 and TRBJ1-1; D may be TRBD1 (5 bases). Germline V lookup: CDR1 SGHRS, CDR2 YFSETQ. V shed 1 base and J shed 1 base, with 5 bases lying between them. The CDR3 runs 13 residues. Written as DNA, the CDR3 is TGCGCCAGCAGCTTGACAGGGAACACTGAAGCTTTCTTT. It translates to CASSLTGNTEAFF.

The chain links TRBV28 to TRBJ2-1; 14 bases fit TRBD2. V trimming: 5 bases; J trimming: 4 bases; junction bases outside the gene matches: 4. The CDR3 length is 16 residues. Germline values: CDR1 MDHEN, CDR2 SYDVKM. The CDR3 region is CASSPGLAGVYNEQFF. The CDR3 nucleotides are TGTGCCAGCAGTCCGGGACTAGCGGGAGTTTACAATGAGCAGTTCTTC.

V and J are TRBV5-6 and TRBJ2-3, with 16 bases matching TRBD2. After removal of 4 bases from V and 1 base from J, the junction contained 6 bases not matched to a gene. Germline V gene lookup returns CDR1 SGHDT and CDR2 YYEEEE. The CDR3 has 18 amino acids. The CDR3 bases are TGTGCCAGCAGCGAGGGACTAGCGGGAGGGCACGGCACAGATACGCAGTATTTT. It yields the protein CASSEGLAGGHGTDTQYF.

J is TRBJ2-5 and V is TRBV5-6; 14 bases align to TRBD2. V trimming: 7 bases; J trimming: 5 bases; junction bases outside the gene matches: 13. This CDR3 is 17 amino acids long. The germline V gene has CDR1 SGHDT and CDR2 YYEEEE. This chain's CDR3 is CASASGLAGERLETQYF. CDR3 DNA: TGTGCCAGCGCGTCGGGACTAGCGGGAGAGCGTCTCGAGACCCAGTACTTC.